Included here is one T cell receptor (beta chain) sequence, with context. Its antigen is unknown. Trimming took off 2 bases at V and 0 bases at J, with 11 bases between the two ends. CDR3 length: 16 residues. Germline V gene data show CDR1 as LGHNA and CDR2 as YNFKEQ. This sample was included in a study of blood T cells in healthy people across ages. Findings of the study overall: Percentage of naive T cells showed a strong correlation with TCR beta diversity. Getting older went along with TCR beta diversity per million T cells dropping roughly linearly.

The authors ran a second PCR of 7 to 11 cycles using a sample-barcoded 5' primer and a J-beta primer mix. TCRdb ran MiXCR on the 5' RACE reads and lists one entry per CDR3 protein. The sample contains 700,000 to 950,000 distinct CDR3 sequences, about 42% of which appear only once. The TCR was taken from a woman aged 60-75 years in good health. The chain links TRBV4-2 to TRBJ2-1, with D perhaps being TRBD1 or TRBD2 (5 bases each). The sequencing sample was made of blood. The chain's CDR3 is CASSQLGTDSYNEQFF. CDR3 DNA sequence: TGTGCCAGCAGCCAACTCGGGACGGACTCCTACAATGAGCAGTTCTTC.